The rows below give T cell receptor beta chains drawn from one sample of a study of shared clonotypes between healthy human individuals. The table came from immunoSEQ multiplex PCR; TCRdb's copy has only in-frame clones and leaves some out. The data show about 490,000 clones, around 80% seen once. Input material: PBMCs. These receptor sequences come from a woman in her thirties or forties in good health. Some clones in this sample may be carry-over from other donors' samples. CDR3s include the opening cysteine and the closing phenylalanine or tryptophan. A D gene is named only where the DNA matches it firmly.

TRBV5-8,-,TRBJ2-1,CASSLTGSSYNEQFF
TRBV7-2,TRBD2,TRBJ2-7,CASSSGLAGFYF
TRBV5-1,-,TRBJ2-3,CASSLSPSRSTDTQYF
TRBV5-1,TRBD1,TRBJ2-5,CASSFSGQGASQYF
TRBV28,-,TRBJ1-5,CASSTPPTRRDQPQHF
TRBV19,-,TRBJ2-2,CASSIGISNTGELFF
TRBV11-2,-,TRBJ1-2,CASSPLGDKERSYGYTF
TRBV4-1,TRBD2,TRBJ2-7,CASSQGGAGTTTYEQYF
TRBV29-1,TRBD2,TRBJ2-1,CSVEEELADNNEQFF
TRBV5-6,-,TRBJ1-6,CASSLVGGGNSPLHF
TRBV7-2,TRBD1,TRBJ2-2,CASSTTGGISGELFF
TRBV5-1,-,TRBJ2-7,CASSLAGIQTAYEQYF
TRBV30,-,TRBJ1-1,CAWSVGIYTEAFF
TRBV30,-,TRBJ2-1,CACWAGPLSYNEQFF
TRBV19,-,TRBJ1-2,CASSLTANYGYTF
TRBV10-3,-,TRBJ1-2,CATKGDVNYGYTF
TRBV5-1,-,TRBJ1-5,CASSLITVLLIGDFPFRNQPQHF
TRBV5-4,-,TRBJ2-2,CASSVGARDTGELFF
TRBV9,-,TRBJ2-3,CASSSGSADTQYF
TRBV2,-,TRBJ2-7,CASSENSIGQYF
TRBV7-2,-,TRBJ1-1,CASSLAHGSGYTEAFF
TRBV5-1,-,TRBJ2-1,CASSLEEGSYNEQFF
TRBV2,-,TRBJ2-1,CASSERESPGNEQFF
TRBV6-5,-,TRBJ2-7,CASSYQGEGSYEQYF
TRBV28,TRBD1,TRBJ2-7,CASNPTGGSFYEQYF
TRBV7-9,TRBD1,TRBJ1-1,CASSLYPGQSMNTEAFF
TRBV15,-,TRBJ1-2,CATSRGGIDYGYTF
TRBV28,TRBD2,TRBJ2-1,CASSSPSGPAYNEQFF
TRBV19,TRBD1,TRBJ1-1,CASSPQQGAGDTEAFF
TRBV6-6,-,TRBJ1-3,CASSYEVASGNTIYF
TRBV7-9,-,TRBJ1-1,CASSSGGNTEAFF
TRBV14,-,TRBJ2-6,CASSQGHSSGANVLTF
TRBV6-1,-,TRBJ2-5,CASSGQETQYF
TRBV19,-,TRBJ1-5,CASRSTGTSSNQPQHF
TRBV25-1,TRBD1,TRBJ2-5,CASSAGGRETQYF
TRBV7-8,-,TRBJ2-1,CASSPPGARNEQFF
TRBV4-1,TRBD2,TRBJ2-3,CASSRTQAGGRTDTQYF
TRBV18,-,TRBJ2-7,CASSRGTGSYEQYF
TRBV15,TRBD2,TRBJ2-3,CATSPTTWGGDTQYF
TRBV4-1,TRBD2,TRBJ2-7,CASSQRGREHEQYF